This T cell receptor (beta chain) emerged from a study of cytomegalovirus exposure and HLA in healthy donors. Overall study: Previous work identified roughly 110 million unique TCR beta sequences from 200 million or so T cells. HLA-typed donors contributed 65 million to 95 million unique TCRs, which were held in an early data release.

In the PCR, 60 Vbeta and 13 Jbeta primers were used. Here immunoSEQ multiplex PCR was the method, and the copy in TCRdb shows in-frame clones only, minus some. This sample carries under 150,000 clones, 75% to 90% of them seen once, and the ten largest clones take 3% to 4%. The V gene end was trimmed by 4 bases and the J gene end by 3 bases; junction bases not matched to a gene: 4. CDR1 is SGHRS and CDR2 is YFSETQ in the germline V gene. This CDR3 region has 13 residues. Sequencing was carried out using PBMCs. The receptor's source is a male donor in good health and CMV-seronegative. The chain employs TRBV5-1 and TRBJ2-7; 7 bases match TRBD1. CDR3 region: CASSEGQHYEQYF. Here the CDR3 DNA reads TGCGCCAGCAGCGAGGGACAGCACTACGAGCAGTACTTC.